This T cell receptor beta chain emerged from a study of T cells expressing NK-cell markers. Study-wide results and caveats: Whether expanded NKG2C-expressing T cell clones recognize HCMV is unknown.

UMIs accompanied the 5'RACE template switching by which TCR beta cDNA was made. TCRdb reprocessed the 5' RACE reads and stores each CDR3 protein as one record, lacking DNA. This sample contains some 410,000 distinct CDR3 sequences. In regard to this clonotype: The antigen is unknown.

This CDR3 region has 16 residues. Sequenced input: blood T cells: a sorted CD56 or NKG2C T cell subset, CD4+ or CD8+ T cells, or bulk PBMC T cells (not recorded which). The gene calls are TRBV7-1 and TRBJ2-1. TRBV7-1 is an ORF, with its function uncertain. The sequence came from a woman aged 18 to 75 in good health. The CDR3 loop reads CASSQRLAGTYNEQFF.